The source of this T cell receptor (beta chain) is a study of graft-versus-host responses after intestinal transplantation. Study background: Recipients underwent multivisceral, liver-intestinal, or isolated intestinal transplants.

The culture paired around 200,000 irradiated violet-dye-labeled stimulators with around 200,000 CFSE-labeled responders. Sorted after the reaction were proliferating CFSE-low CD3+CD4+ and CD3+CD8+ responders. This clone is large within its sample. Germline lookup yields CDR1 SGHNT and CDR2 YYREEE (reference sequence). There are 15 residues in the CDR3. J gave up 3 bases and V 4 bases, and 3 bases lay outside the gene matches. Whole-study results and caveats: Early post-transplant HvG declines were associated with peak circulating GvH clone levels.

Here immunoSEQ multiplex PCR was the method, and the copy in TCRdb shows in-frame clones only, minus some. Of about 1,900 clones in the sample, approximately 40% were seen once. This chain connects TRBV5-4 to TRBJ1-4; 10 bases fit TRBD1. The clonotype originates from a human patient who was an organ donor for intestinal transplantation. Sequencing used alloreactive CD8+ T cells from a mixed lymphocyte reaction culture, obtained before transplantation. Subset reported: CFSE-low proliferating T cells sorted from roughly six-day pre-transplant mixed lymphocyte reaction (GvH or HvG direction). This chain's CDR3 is CASSPGQGANEKLFF. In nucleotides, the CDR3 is TGTGCCAGCAGCCCCGGACAGGGGGCTAATGAAAAACTGTTTTTT.